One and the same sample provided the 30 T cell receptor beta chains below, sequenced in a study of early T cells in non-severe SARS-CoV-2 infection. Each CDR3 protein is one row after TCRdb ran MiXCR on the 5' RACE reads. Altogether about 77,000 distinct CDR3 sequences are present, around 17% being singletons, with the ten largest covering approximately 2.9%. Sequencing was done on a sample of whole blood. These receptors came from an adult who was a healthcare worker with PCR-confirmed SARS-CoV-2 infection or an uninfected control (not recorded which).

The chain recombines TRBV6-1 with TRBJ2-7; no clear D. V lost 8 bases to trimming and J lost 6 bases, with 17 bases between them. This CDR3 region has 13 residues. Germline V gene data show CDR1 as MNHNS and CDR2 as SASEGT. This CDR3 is CASGALYVGEQYF. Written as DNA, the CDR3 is TGTGCCAGCGGCGCCTTGTATGTTGGCGAGCAGTACTTC.

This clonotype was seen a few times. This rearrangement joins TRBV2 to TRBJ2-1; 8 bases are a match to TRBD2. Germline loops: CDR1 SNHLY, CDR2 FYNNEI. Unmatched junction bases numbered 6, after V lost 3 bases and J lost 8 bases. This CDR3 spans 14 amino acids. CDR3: CASSDMTSADEQFF. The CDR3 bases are TGTGCCAGCAGTGACATGACTAGCGCAGATGAGCAGTTCTTC. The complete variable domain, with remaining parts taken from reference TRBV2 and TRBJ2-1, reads EPEVTQTPSHQVTQMGQEVILRCVPISNHLYFYWYRQILGQKVEFLVSFYNNEISEKSEIFDDQFSVERPDGSNFTLKIRSTKLEDSAMYFCASSDMTSADEQFFGPGTRLTVL.

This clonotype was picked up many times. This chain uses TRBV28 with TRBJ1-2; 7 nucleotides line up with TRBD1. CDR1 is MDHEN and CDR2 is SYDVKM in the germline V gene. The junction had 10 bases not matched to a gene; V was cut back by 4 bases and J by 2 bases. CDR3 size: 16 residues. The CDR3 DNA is TGTGCCAGCAGTTCCCTTCACAGGGGCCAGAACTATGGCTACACCTTC. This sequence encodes CASSSLHRGQNYGYTF.

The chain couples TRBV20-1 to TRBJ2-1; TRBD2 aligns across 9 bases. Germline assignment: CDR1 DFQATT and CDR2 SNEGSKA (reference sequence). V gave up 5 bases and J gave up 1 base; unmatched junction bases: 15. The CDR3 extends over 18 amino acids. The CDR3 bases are TGCAGTGCTCCCAGGGTCGCGGGGGGGCTTCGGTCCTACAATGAGCAGTTCTTC. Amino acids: CSAPRVAGGLRSYNEQFF.

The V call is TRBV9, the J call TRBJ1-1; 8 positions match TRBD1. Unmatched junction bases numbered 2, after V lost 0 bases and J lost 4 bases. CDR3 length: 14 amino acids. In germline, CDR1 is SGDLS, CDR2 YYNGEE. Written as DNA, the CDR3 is TGTGCCAGCAGCGTAGGACAGGGGACCACTGAAGCTTTCTTT. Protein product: CASSVGQGTTEAFF.

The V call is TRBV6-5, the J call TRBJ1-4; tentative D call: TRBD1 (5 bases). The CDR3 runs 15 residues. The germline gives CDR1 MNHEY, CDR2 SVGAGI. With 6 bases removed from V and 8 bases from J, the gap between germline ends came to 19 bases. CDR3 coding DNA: TGTGCCAGCAGATCGAGGGGAGCCAGGGTAGAAAAACTGTTTTTT. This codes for CASRSRGARVEKLFF.

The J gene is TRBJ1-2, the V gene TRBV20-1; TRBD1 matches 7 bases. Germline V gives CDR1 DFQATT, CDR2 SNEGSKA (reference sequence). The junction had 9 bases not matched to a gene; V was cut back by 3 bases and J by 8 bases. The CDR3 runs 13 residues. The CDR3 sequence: CSARVDRERGYTF. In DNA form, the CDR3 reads TGCAGTGCTAGGGTCGACAGGGAGCGAGGCTACACCTTC.

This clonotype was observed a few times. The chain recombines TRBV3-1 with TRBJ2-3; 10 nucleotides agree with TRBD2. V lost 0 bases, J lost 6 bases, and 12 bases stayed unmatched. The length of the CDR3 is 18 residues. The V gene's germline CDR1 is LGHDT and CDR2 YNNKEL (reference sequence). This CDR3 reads CASSQDLVSGGPLDTQYF. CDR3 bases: TGTGCCAGCAGCCAAGATCTGGTTAGCGGGGGGCCTCTGGATACGCAGTATTTT.

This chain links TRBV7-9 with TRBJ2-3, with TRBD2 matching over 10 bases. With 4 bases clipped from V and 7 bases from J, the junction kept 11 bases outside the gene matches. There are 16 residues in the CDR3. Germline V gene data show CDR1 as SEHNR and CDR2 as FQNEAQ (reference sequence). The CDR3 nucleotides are TGTGCCAGCAGCTCAGAAGCGGGGGGGCTCTCATATACGCAGTATTTT. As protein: CASSSEAGGLSYTQYF.

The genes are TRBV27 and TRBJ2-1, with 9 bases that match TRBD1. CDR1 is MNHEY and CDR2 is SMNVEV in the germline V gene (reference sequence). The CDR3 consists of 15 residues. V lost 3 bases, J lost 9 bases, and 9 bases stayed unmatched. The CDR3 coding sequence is TGTGCCAGCAGTTTCTGGACAGGGGTTCCTGTTGAGCAGTTCTTC. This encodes CASSFWTGVPVEQFF.

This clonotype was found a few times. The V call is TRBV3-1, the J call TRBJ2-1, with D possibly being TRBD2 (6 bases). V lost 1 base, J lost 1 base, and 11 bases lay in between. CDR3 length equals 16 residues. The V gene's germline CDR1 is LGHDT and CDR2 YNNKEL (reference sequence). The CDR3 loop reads CASSQVSGVSYNEQFF. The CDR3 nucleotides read TGTGCCAGCAGCCAAGTTAGCGGAGTTTCCTACAATGAGCAGTTCTTC.

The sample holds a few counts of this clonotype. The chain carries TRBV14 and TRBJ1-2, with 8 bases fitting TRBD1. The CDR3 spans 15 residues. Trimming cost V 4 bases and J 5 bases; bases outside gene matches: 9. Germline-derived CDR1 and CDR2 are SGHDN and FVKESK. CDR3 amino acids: CASSLQGARLYGYTF. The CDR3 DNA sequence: TGTGCCAGCAGCCTTCAGGGGGCGCGACTTTATGGCTACACCTTC.

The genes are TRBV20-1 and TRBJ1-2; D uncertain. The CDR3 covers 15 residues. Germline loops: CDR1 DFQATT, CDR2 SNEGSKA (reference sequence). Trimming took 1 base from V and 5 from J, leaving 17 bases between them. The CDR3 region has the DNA TGCAGTGCTAGAGGTGGGCCAAGACGGGGATATGGCTACACCTTC. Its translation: CSARGGPRRGYGYTF.

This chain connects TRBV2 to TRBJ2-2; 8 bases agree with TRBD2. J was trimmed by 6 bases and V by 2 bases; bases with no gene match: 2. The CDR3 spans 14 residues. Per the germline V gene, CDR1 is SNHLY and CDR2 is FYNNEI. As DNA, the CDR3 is TGTGCCAGCAGTGAATGGACTAGCCCCGGGGAGCTGTTTTTT. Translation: CASSEWTSPGELFF.

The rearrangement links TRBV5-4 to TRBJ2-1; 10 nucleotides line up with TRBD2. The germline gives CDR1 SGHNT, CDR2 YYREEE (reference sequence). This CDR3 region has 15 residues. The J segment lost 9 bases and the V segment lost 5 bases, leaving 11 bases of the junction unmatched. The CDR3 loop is CASRIGTSDNTEQFF. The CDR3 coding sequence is TGTGCCAGCAGAATTGGGACTAGCGACAACACTGAGCAGTTCTTC.

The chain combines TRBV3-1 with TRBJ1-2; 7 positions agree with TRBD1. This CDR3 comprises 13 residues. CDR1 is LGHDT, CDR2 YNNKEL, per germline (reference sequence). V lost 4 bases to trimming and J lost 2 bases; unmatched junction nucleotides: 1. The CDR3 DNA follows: TGTGCCAGCAGCCTACAGGGGAACTATGGCTACACCTTC. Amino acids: CASSLQGNYGYTF. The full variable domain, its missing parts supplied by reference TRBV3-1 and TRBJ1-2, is DTAVSQTPKYLVTQMGNDKSIKCEQNLGHDTMYWYKQDSKKFLKIMFSYNNKELIINETVPNRFSPKSPDKAHLNLHINSLELGDSAVYFCASSLQGNYGYTFGSGTRLTVV.

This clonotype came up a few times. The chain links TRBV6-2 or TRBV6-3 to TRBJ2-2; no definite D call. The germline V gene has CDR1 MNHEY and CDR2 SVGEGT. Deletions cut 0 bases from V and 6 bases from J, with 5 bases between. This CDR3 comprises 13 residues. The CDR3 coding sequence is TGTGCCAGCAGTTACTCGAAAGCCGGGGAGCTGTTTTTT. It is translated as CASSYSKAGELFF.

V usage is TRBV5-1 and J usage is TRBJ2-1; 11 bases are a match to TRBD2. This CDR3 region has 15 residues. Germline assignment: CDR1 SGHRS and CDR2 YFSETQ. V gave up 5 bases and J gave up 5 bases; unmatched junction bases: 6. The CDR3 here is CASSIPGLADNEQFF. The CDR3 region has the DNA TGCGCCAGCAGTATCCCGGGACTAGCGGACAATGAGCAGTTCTTC.

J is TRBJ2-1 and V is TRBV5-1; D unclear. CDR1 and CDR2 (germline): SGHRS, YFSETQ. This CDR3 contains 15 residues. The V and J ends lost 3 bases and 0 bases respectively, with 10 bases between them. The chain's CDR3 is CASSSLRISYNEQFF. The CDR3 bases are TGCGCCAGCAGCTCCCTTCGGATCTCCTACAATGAGCAGTTCTTC.

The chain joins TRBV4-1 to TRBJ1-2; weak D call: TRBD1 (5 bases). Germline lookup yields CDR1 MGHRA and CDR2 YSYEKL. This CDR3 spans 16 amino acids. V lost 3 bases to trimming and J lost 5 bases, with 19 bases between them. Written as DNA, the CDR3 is TGCGCCAGCAGCCACGGTCCGCCACGAGCAGGGTATGGCTACACCTTC. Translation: CASSHGPPRAGYGYTF.

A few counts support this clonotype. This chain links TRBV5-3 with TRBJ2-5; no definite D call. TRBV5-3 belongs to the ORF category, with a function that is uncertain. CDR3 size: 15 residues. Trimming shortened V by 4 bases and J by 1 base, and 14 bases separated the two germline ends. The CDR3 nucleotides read TGTGCCAGAAGCCGGCTCATGACTCGCCAAGAGACCCAGTACTTC. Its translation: CARSRLMTRQETQYF.

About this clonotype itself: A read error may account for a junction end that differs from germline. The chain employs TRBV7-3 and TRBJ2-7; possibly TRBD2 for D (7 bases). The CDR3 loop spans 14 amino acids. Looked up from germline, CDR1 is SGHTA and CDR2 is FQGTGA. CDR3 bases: TGTGCCAGCAGCTTAGGCGGGGGCTCCTACAAGCAGTACTTC. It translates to CASSLGGGSYKQYF. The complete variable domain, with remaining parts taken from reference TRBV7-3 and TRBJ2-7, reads GAGVSQTPSNKVTEKGKYVELRCDPISGHTALYWYRQSLGQGPEFLIYFQGTGAADDSGLPNDRFFAVRPEGSVSTLKIQRTERGDSAVYLCASSLGGGSYKQYFGPGTRLTVT.

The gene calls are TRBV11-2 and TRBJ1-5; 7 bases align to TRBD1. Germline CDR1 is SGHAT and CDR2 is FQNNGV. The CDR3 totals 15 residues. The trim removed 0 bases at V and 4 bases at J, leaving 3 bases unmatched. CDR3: CASSLDAGGNQPQHF. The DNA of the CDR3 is TGTGCCAGCAGCTTAGACGCAGGGGGAAATCAGCCCCAGCATTTT.

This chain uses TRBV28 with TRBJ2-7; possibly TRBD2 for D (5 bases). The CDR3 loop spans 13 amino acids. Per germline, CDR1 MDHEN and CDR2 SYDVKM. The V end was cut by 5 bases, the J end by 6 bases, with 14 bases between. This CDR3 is CASSLFLRGEQYF. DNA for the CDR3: TGTGCCAGCAGTCTATTTCTACGGGGCGAGCAGTACTTC. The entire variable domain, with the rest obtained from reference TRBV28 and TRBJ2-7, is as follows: DVKVTQSSRYLVKRTGEKVFLECVQDMDHENMFWYRQDPGLGLRLIYFSYDVKMKEKGDIPEGYSVSREKKERFSLILESASTNQTSMYLCASSLFLRGEQYFGPGTRLTVT.

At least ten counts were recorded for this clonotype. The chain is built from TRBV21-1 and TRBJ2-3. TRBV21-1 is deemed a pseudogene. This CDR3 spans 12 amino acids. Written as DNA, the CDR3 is TGTGCCAGCAGCAAAGACGGCAATACGCAGTATTTT. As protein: CASSKDGNTQYF.

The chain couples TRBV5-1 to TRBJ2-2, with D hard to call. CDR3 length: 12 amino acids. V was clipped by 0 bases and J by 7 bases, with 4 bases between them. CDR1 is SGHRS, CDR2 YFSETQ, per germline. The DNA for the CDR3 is TGCGCCAGCAGCTTGGATGGCGGGGAGCTGTTTTTT. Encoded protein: CASSLDGGELFF.

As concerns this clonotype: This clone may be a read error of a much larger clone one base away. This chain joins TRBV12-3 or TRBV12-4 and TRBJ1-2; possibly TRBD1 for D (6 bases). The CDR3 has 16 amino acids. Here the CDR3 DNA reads TGTGCCAGCAGGCCAGGTCAGGGGTCACCTCTTGATGGCTACCCCTTC. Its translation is CASRPGQGSPLDGYPF.

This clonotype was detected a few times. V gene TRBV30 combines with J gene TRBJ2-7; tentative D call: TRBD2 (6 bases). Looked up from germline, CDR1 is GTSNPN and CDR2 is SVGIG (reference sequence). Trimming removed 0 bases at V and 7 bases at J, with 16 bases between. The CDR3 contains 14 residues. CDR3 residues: CAWSVKGPREEQYF. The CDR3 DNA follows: TGTGCCTGGAGTGTAAAAGGGCCCCGGGAGGAGCAGTACTTC.

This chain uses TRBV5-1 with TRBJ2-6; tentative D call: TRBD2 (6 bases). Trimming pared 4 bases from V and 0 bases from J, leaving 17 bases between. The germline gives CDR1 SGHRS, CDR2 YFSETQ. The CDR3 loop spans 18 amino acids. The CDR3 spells CASSPRVSGGSGANVLTF. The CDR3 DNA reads TGCGCCAGCAGCCCCCGGGTCTCCGGGGGCTCTGGGGCCAACGTCCTGACTTTC.

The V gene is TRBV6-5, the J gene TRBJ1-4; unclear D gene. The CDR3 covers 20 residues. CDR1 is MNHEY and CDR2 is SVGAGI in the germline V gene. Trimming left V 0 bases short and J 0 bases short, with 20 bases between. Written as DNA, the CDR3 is TGTGCCAGCAGTTACTCGACGGTCACCTACACAACTGCAACTAATGAAAAACTGTTTTTT. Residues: CASSYSTVTYTTATNEKLFF.